The 25 T cell receptor beta chains in this list originate from one sample, sequenced in a study of T cell changes during pregnancy in multiple sclerosis. Using immunoSEQ multiplex PCR, the repertoire was profiled, and TCRdb retains in-frame clones only, with some absent. The sample includes about 51,000 clones, 93% seen only once; the top ten take roughly 1.8%. Sequenced here: peripheral blood, sampled in the second trimester of pregnancy. These receptor sequences come from a female donor with multiple sclerosis, enrolled in a pregnancy study.

The V and J genes are TRBV27 and TRBJ1-2, with D possibly TRBD1 on 6 matching bases. The CDR3 covers 15 residues. V was trimmed by 6 bases and J by 1 base, leaving 15 bases between them. The germline gives CDR1 MNHEY, CDR2 SMNVEV (reference sequence). The chain's CDR3 is CASSPRTGINYGYTF. Written as DNA, the CDR3 is TGTGCCAGCAGCCCGCGTACAGGGATTAACTATGGCTACACCTTC.

The rearrangement uses TRBV18 and TRBJ2-7, with TRBD1 matching 9 bases. Germline CDR1 and CDR2: KGHSH and LQKENI. The V gene end was trimmed by 3 bases and the J gene end by 4 bases; junction bases not matched to a gene: 7. CDR3 length: 15 amino acids. CDR3: CASSPPTGTGYEQYF. As DNA, the CDR3 is TGTGCCAGCTCACCCCCGACAGGGACAGGGTACGAGCAGTACTTC.

The chain joins TRBV29-1 to TRBJ2-5; 7 nucleotides align to TRBD2. This CDR3 has 15 amino acids. Germline V gene data show CDR1 as SQVTM and CDR2 as ANQGSEA. J gave up 0 bases and V 4 bases, and 8 bases lay outside the gene matches. The CDR3 is CSVVLSGMYQETQYF. CDR3 in DNA: TGCAGCGTTGTGTTAAGCGGGATGTACCAAGAGACCCAGTACTTC.

This clone has more than one count but fewer than ten. V usage is TRBV29-1 and J usage is TRBJ1-1; 7 nucleotides align to TRBD1. This CDR3 has 11 amino acids. Germline CDR1 is SQVTM and CDR2 is ANQGSEA. Unmatched junction bases numbered 3, after V lost 5 bases and J lost 6 bases. The CDR3 loop reads CSVSQGAEAFF. The CDR3 DNA reads TGCAGCGTTTCGCAGGGGGCTGAAGCTTTCTTT.

The chain employs TRBV2 and TRBJ2-7; 8 nucleotides line up with TRBD1. Germline CDR1 is SNHLY and CDR2 is FYNNEI. This CDR3 comprises 14 residues. The V gene end was trimmed by 6 bases and the J gene end by 2 bases; junction bases not matched to a gene: 6. CDR3 residues: CASSEQQGAYEQYF. The CDR3 coding sequence is TGTGCCAGCAGCGAACAACAGGGGGCCTACGAGCAGTACTTC.

This sequence joins TRBV19 and TRBJ2-7; TRBD1 agrees at 9 bases. This CDR3 region has 14 residues. CDR1 is LNHDA and CDR2 is SQIVND in the germline V gene (reference sequence). V lost 7 bases, J lost 1 base, and 5 bases stayed unmatched. In nucleotides, the CDR3 is TGTGCCAGTACCCAGACAGGGGGGTCCTACGAGCAGTACTTC. It encodes CASTQTGGSYEQYF.

The rearrangement links TRBV5-1 to TRBJ2-1; possibly TRBD2 for D (6 bases). V lost 4 bases and J lost 0, with 14 bases in between. This CDR3 region has 16 residues. From germline, CDR1 is SGHRS and CDR2 YFSETQ. This CDR3 is CASSLTGAGSYNEQFF. The CDR3 DNA sequence: TGCGCCAGCAGCCTAACAGGAGCGGGCTCCTACAATGAGCAGTTCTTC.

This chain links TRBV19 with TRBJ2-5, with D unclear. Germline V gene lookup returns CDR1 LNHDA and CDR2 SQIVND (reference sequence). This CDR3 has 14 residues. Trimming stripped 4 bases from V and 0 bases from J, with 9 bases between. CDR3 sequence: CASSNLHNQETQYF. DNA of the CDR3: TGTGCCAGTAGTAATCTGCACAACCAAGAGACCCAGTACTTC.

This chain joins TRBV5-1 and TRBJ1-2; no reliable D call. Trimming took off 5 bases at V and 4 bases at J, with 18 bases between the two ends. CDR1 is SGHRS, CDR2 YFSETQ, per germline. The CDR3 is 15 amino acids. As DNA, the CDR3 is TGCGCCAGCAGGCCCGCGACATCGGTGACCTATGGCTACACCTTC. Translation: CASRPATSVTYGYTF.

The V call is TRBV5-5, the J call TRBJ2-6; tentative D call: TRBD1 (5 bases). This CDR3 spans 16 amino acids. Trimming left V 4 bases short and J 4 bases short, with 15 bases between. Germline CDR1 SGHKS, CDR2 YYEKEE (reference sequence). The CDR3 is CASSPIAGRGANVLTF. In DNA, the CDR3 is TGTGCCAGCAGCCCTATCGCAGGGCGGGGGGCCAACGTCCTGACTTTC.

This sequence joins TRBV4-3 and TRBJ2-7, with 12 positions matching TRBD2. The germline V gene encodes CDR1 LGHNA and CDR2 YSLEER. The ends lost 0 bases at V and 7 bases at J; junction bases unmatched: 1. This CDR3 spans 14 amino acids. The CDR3 DNA reads TGCGCCAGCAGCCAAGACGGACTAGCGGGGGAGCAGTACTTC. Amino acids: CASSQDGLAGEQYF.

V usage is TRBV5-1 and J usage is TRBJ2-3; D is unclear. Germline CDR1 and CDR2: SGHRS and YFSETQ. The V end was cut by 0 bases, the J end by 1 base, with 6 bases between. There are 14 residues in the CDR3. The CDR3 DNA sequence: TGCGCCAGCAGCTTGGGAAGCGGCACAGATACGCAGTATTTT. This gives the protein CASSLGSGTDTQYF.

This chain links TRBV11-3 with TRBJ2-7; perhaps TRBD1 as D (5 bases). Trimming stripped 2 bases from V and 5 bases from J, with 13 bases between. The CDR3 extends over 14 amino acids. Germline lookup yields CDR1 SGHNT and CDR2 YENEEA. For the CDR3, the DNA is TGTGCCAGCAGCTTATTAAGGGCAGGGAACGAGCAGTACTTC. Protein product: CASSLLRAGNEQYF. Full variable domain (rest looked up from reference TRBV11-3 and TRBJ2-7): EAGVVQSPRYKIIEKKQPVAFWCNPISGHNTLYWYLQNLGQGPELLIRYENEEAVDDSQLPKDRFSAERLKGVDSTLKIQPAELGDSAVYLCASSLLRAGNEQYFGPGTRLTVT.

The gene calls are TRBV6-5 and TRBJ1-5, with a weak D call TRBD1 (6 bases). The CDR3 is 13 amino acids. Per the germline V gene, CDR1 is MNHEY and CDR2 is SVGAGI. Deletions cut 8 bases from V and 5 bases from J, with 13 bases between. In nucleotides, the CDR3 is TGTGCCAGCCGGGGGGGCGCGTATCAGCCCCAGCATTTT. Amino acid sequence: CASRGGAYQPQHF.

The chain carries TRBV30 and TRBJ1-1; D gene ambiguous. Germline V CDR1 and CDR2: GTSNPN, SVGIG (reference sequence). The CDR3 is 14 amino acids. V lost 4 bases, J lost 0 bases, and 12 bases lay in between. CDR3 sequence reads: CAWNPRLMNTEAFF. CDR3 sequence (DNA): TGTGCCTGGAACCCACGACTGATGAACACTGAAGCTTTCTTT.

This chain's CDR3 is CASSSGGSGEKLFF. As DNA, the CDR3 is TGTGCCAGCAGCTCCGGAGGGTCCGGTGAAAAACTGTTTTTT. The chain uses TRBV5-4 and TRBJ1-4, with no clear D. The CDR3 length is 14 residues. Trimming cost V 3 bases and J 7 bases, with 13 bases left between them. The germline V gene has CDR1 SGHNT and CDR2 YYREEE (reference sequence).

CDR3 sequence: CASSRSVGGNEQFF. CDR3 DNA sequence: TGCGCCAGCAGTCGAAGTGTGGGAGGCAATGAGCAGTTCTTC. V usage is TRBV23-1 and J usage is TRBJ2-1; D possibly corresponds to TRBD2 (6 bases). TRBV23-1 is an ORF for which the function is uncertain. V lost 4 bases and J lost 6, with 13 bases in between. There are 14 residues in the CDR3.

The chain recombines TRBV19 with TRBJ2-2; a weak D match, TRBD2 (5 bases). The CDR3 extends over 14 amino acids. Germline CDR1 reads LNHDA; CDR2 reads SQIVND (reference sequence). V lost 7 bases, J lost 1 base, and 10 bases lay in between. Here the CDR3 reads CASNRGRNTGELFF. As DNA, the CDR3 is TGTGCCAGTAATCGGGGTCGGAACACCGGGGAGCTGTTTTTT.

The rearrangement links TRBV7-2 to TRBJ2-5; 8 nucleotides line up with TRBD1. The V gene end was trimmed by 5 bases and the J gene end by 4 bases; junction bases not matched to a gene: 6. The germline V gene encodes CDR1 SGHTA and CDR2 FQGNSA. The CDR3 has 14 residues. CDR3 loop: CASSQSTGGETQYF. Written as DNA, the CDR3 is TGTGCCAGCAGCCAATCTACAGGGGGAGAGACCCAGTACTTC.

The chain has TRBV11-3 and TRBJ2-7, with TRBD1 matching over 7 bases. There are 17 residues in the CDR3. Germline CDR1 SGHNT, CDR2 YENEEA. The V and J ends lost 4 bases and 1 base, in that order; junction bases with no gene match: 13. The CDR3 DNA follows: TGTGCCAGCAGCTATCAAATACCCGGGACAGCATCCTACGAGCAGTACTTC. It specifies CASSYQIPGTASYEQYF.

The rearrangement joins TRBV6-6 to TRBJ1-2, with a possible D match to TRBD1 (5 bases). Germline V gene data show CDR1 as MNHNY and CDR2 as SVGAGI (reference sequence). The length of the CDR3 is 13 residues. V dropped 5 bases and J dropped 8 bases, with 15 bases sitting between them. The CDR3 reads CASSMDMVRGYTF. CDR3 in DNA: TGTGCCAGCAGTATGGACATGGTTCGAGGCTACACCTTC.

The chain is built from TRBV11-2 and TRBJ2-3; 14 bases fit TRBD2. In germline, CDR1 is SGHAT, CDR2 FQNNGV. Germline trimming cut 6 bases from V and 0 bases from J; bases unmatched to any gene: 5. The CDR3 loop spans 17 amino acids. The CDR3 loop is CASRRGTSGRSTDTQYF. The CDR3 nucleotides are TGTGCCAGCAGACGCGGGACTAGCGGGAGAAGCACAGATACGCAGTATTTT.

This clone occurred once. The rearrangement uses TRBV5-1 and TRBJ2-5, with 7 bases matching TRBD1. V lost 1 base, J lost 7 bases, and 7 bases stayed unmatched. The CDR3 has 14 amino acids. CDR1 is SGHRS, CDR2 YFSETQ, per germline. CDR3 nucleotides: TGCGCCAGCAGCTTGACAGGGGTTACGGGGACCCAGTACTTC. The encoded protein is CASSLTGVTGTQYF.

The chain combines TRBV4-3 with TRBJ2-7, with TRBD1 identical over 9 bases. Germline values: CDR1 LGHNA, CDR2 YSLEER. V was clipped by 4 bases and J by 4 bases; unmatched bases: 5. This CDR3 spans 14 amino acids. The CDR3 coding sequence is TGCGCCAGCAGCCTCAACAGGGGGCGGTACGAGCAGTACTTC. Amino acids: CASSLNRGRYEQYF.

The chain couples TRBV30 to TRBJ1-2; 8 bases line up with TRBD1. Germline-derived CDR1 and CDR2 are GTSNPN and SVGIG (reference sequence). The CDR3 consists of 13 residues. V lost 4 bases, J lost 14 bases, and 15 bases stayed unmatched. The CDR3 sequence: CAWNRRGQDPRTF. The DNA for the CDR3 is TGTGCCTGGAATCGTAGGGGACAGGACCCTCGAACCTTC. Based on the CDR3 plus reference TRBV30 and TRBJ1-2, the full variable domain is SQTIHQWPATLVQPVGSPLSLECTVEGTSNPNLYWYRQAAGRGLQLLFYSVGIGQISSEVPQNLSASRPQDRQFILSSKKLLLSDSGFYLCAWNRRGQDPRTFGSGTRLTVV.